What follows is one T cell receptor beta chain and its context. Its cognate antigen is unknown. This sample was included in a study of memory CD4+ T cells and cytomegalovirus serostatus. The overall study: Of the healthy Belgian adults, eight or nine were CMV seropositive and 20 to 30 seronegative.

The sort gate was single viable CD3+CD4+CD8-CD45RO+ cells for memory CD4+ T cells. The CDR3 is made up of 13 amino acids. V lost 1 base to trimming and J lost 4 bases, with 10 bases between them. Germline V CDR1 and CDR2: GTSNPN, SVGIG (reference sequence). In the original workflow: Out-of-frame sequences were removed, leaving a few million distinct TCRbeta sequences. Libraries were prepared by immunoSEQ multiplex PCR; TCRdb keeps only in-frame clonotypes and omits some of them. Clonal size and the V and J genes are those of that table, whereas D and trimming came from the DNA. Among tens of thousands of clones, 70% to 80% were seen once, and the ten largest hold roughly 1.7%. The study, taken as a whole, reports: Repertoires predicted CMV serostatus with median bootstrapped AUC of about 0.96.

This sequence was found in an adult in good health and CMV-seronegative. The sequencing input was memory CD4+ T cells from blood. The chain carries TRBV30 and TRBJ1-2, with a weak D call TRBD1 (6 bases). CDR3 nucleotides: TGTGCCTGGAGTGGGACAGTTGCCTATGGCTACACCTTC. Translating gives CAWSGTVAYGYTF.